This T cell receptor beta chain was retrieved from a study of T cell responses to AZD1222 COVID-19 vaccine. In germline, CDR1 is LNHDA, CDR2 SQIVND (reference sequence). This CDR3 is 18 amino acids long. J lost 5 bases, V lost 0 bases, and 13 bases had no gene match. Findings and limits, study-wide: Breadth and depth of Spike-specific TCRs rose after two AZD1222 doses. Mostly white British, mostly female donors; authors suggested clonal diversity may be underestimated. Seropositivity was recorded at baseline in only 6 or 7 AZD1222 recipients.

On this clone: Antigen specificity is unknown.

The assay was immunoSEQ multiplex PCR, and TCRdb's table has in-frame clones only and misses some. The table includes about 150,000 clones, around 83% detected once. The chain is built from TRBV19 and TRBJ2-1; 7 nucleotides agree with TRBD2. This clonotype was sampled from an adult in good health. Sequenced material: peripheral blood, taken on day 0 of MenACWY control vaccination. The CDR3 spells CASSIEGGFKRGNNEQFF. The CDR3 DNA reads as TGTGCCAGTAGTATAGAGGGGGGGTTTAAGCGAGGGAACAATGAGCAGTTCTTC.